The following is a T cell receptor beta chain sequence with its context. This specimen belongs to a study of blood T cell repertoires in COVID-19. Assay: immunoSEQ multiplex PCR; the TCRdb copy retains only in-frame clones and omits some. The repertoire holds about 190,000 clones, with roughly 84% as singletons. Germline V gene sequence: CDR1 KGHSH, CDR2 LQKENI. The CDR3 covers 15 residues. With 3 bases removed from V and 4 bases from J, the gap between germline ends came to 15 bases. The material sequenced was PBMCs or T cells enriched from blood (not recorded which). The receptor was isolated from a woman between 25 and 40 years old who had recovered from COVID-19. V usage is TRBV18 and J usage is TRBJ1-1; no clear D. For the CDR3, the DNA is TGTGCCAGCTCACCCCGAAGTGGTTGGAGCACTGAAGCTTTCTTT. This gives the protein CASSPRSGWSTEAFF.